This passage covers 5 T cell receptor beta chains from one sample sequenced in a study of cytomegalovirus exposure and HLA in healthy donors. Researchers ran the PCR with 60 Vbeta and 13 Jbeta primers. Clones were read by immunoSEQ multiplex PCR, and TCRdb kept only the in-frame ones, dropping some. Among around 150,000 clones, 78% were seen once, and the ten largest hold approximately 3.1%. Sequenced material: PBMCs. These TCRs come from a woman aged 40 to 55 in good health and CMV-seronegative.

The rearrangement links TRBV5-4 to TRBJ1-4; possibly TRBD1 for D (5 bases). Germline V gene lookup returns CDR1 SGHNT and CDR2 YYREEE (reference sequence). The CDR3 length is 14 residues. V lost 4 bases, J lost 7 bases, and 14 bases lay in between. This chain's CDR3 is CASSARDKGEKLFF. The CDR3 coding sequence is TGTGCCAGCAGCGCCAGGGATAAGGGTGAAAAACTGTTTTTT. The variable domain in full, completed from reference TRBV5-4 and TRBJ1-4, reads ETGVTQSPTHLIKTRGQQVTLRCSSQSGHNTVSWYQQALGQGPQFIFQYYREEENGRGNFPPRFSGLQFPNYSSELNVNALELDDSALYLCASSARDKGEKLFFGSGTQLSVL.

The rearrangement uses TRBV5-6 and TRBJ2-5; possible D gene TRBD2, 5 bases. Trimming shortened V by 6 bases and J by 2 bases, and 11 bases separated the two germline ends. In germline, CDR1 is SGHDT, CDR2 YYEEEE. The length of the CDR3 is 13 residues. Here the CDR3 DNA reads TGTGCCAGCAACCGGGGTGTGCAAGAGACCCAGTACTTC. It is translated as CASNRGVQETQYF.

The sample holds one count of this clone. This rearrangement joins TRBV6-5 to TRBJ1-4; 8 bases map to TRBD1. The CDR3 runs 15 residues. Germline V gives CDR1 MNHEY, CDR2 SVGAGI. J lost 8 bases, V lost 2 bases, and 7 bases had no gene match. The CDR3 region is CASSYTQGGGEKLFF. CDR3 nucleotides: TGTGCCAGCAGTTACACACAGGGGGGGGGAGAAAAACTGTTTTTT.

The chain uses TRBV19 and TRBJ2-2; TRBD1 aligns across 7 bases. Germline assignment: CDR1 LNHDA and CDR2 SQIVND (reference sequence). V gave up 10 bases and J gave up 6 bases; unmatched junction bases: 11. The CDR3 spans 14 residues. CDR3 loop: CATLQGSVAGELFF. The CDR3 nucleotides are TGTGCCACCCTACAGGGGTCGGTTGCCGGGGAGCTGTTTTTT. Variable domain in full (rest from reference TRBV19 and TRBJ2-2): DGGITQSPKYLFRKEGQNVTLSCEQNLNHDAMYWYRQDPGQGLRLIYYSQIVNDFQKGDIAEGYSVSREKKESFPLTVTSAQKNPTAFYLCATLQGSVAGELFFGEGSRLTVL.

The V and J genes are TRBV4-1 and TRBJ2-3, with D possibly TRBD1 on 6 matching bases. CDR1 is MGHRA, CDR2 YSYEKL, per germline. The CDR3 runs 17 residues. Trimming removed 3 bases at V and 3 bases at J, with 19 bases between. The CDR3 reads CASSHSLRGQRTDTQYF. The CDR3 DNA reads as TGCGCCAGCAGCCATAGCCTCCGAGGACAGAGGACAGATACGCAGTATTTT.